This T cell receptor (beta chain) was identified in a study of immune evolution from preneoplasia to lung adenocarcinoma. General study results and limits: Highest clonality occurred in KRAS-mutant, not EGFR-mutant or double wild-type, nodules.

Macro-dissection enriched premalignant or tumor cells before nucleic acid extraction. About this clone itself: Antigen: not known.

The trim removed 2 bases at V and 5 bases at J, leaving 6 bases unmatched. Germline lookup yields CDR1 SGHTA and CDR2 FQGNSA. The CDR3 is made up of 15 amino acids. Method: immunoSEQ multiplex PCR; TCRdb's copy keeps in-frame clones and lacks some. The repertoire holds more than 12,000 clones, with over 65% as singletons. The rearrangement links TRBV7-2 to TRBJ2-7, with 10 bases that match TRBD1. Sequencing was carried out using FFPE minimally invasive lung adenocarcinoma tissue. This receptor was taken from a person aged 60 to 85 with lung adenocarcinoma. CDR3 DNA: TGTGCCAGCAGCTTAACCGGGACAGGGGTCCACGAGCAGTACTTC. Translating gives CASSLTGTGVHEQYF.